The clone carrying this T cell receptor (beta chain) was seen ten or more times. As yet, its antigen is unknown. The data originate from a study of early T cells in non-severe SARS-CoV-2 infection. Study-level information: Whole-blood bulk RNA, unsorted, was sequenced, and chains were unpaired.

Study-wide results and caveats: Using VDJdb, the matching emphasized anti-spike CD8 responses while missing private and CD4 specificities.

The TCR library protocol was used to attach unique molecular identifiers. These identifiers were attached to individual cDNA molecules. TCRdb redid the calling of the 5' RACE reads with MiXCR, one entry per CDR3 protein. The sample shows fewer than 65,000 distinct CDR3 sequences, about a tenth of them seen only once. Trimming cost V 6 bases and J 7 bases; bases outside gene matches: 7. The CDR3 covers 14 residues. Germline CDR1 and CDR2: MNHEY and SVGEGT. This chain links TRBV6-2 or TRBV6-3 with TRBJ1-4; 8 nucleotides line up with TRBD1. The receptor was isolated from an adult who was a healthcare worker with PCR-confirmed SARS-CoV-2 infection or an uninfected control (not recorded which). Material: whole blood. DNA for the CDR3: TGTGCCAGCAGCAGGACAGGGATTACTGAAAAACTGTTTTTT. Its protein is CASSRTGITEKLFF.